Included here is one T cell receptor (beta chain) sequence, with context. Its specificity is unknown. Profiling relied on immunoSEQ multiplex PCR, and the TCRdb table lists in-frame clones only, not all of them. The data show approximately 140,000 clones, over 75% seen once. The sample comes from a study of T cell responses to AZD1222 COVID-19 vaccine. Study-wide findings and caveats: Spike-specific TCR depth and breadth grew after two AZD1222 doses. The reported proportion of spike-specific TCRs targeting unmutated variant regions was nearly half. Repertoire sampling occurred only after the peak T cell response. Clonal diversity was possibly underestimated, and the donors were mostly white British, with more females.

CDR1 is GTSNPN, CDR2 SVGIG, per germline (reference sequence). This CDR3 region has 13 residues. V dropped 2 bases and J dropped 5 bases, with 12 bases sitting between them. This chain links TRBV30 with TRBJ2-5; the D gene is possibly TRBD1 (5 bases). The source material was peripheral blood, sampled 28 days after the second AZD1222 dose. The source of this sequence is an adult who received the AZD1222 COVID-19 vaccine. Here the CDR3 DNA reads TGTGCCTGGAGTTCTCCAGGGCGGGAGACCCAGTACTTC. It translates to CAWSSPGRETQYF. The variable domain in full, with the rest retrieved from reference TRBV30 and TRBJ2-5, is SQTIHQWPATLVQPVGSPLSLECTVEGTSNPNLYWYRQAAGRGLQLLFYSVGIGQISSEVPQNLSASRPQDRQFILSSKKLLLSDSGFYLCAWSSPGRETQYFGPGTRLLVL.